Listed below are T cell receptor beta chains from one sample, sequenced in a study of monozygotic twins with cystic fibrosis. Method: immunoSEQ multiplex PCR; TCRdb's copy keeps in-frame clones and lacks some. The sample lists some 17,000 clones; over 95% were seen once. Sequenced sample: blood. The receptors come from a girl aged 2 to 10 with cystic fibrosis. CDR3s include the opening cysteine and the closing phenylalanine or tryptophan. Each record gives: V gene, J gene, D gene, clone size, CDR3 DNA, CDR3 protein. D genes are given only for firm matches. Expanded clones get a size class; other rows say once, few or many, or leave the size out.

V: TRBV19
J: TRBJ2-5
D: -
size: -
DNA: TGTGCCAGTAGCCAGGGACTCCTCCACCAAGAGACCCAGTACTTC
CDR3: CASSQGLLHQETQYF

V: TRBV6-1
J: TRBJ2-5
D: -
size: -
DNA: TGTGCCAGCAGTCCAGGTTGGGCGGAGACCCAGTACTTC
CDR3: CASSPGWAETQYF

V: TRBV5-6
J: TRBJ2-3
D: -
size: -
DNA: TGTGCCAGCAGGCGGGACTTCACAGATACGCAGTATTTT
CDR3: CASRRDFTDTQYF

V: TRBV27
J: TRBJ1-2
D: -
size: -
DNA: TGTGCCAGCAGTGTTATCGTTTTTAATTGTTGGACAAGACGTTATGGCTACACCTTC
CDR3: CASSVIVFNCWTRRYGYTF

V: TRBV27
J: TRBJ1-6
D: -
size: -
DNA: TGTGCCAGCAACACCGGGACCTATAATTCACCCCTCCACTTT
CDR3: CASNTGTYNSPLHF

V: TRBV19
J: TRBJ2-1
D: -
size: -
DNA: TGTGCCAGTAGTATGATCGGGGATAAGAATAATGAGCAGTTCTTC
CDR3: CASSMIGDKNNEQFF

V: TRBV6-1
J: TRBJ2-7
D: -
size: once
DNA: TGTGCCAGCAGTGAAGTGGGGACCATCCCCTACGAGCAGTACTTC
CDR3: CASSEVGTIPYEQYF

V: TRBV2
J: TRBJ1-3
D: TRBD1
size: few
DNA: TGTGCCAGCAGTGAATTACAGGGGGGGATTCCGACTCCGGGAAACACCATATATTTT
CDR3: CASSELQGGIPTPGNTIYF

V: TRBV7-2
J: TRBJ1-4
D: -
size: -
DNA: TGTGCCAGCAGCGGCCGAAGCGGAAATGAAAAACTGTTTTTT
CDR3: CASSGRSGNEKLFF

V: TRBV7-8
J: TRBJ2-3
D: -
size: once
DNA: TGTGCCAGCAGCTTAGGTCCCTCCACAGATACGCAGTATTTT
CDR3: CASSLGPSTDTQYF

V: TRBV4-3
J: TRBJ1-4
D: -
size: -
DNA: TGCGCCAGCAGCCAGGGGTCCGCTCCCGGGAATGAAAAACTGTTTTTT
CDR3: CASSQGSAPGNEKLFF

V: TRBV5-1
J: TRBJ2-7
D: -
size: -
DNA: TGCGCCAGCAGCTTCGGAACAAGTGGCGAGCAGTACTTC
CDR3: CASSFGTSGEQYF